This TCR beta chain stems from a study of T cell responses to AZD1222 COVID-19 vaccine. Study-level information: Both about-4-week and about-12-week second-dose recipients were combined. Whole-study findings and limits: Spike as a whole was targeted by vaccine-associated CD4 TCRs, dominant at 160-218 and 743-854. Recipients of AZD1222 seropositive at baseline numbered only 6 or 7. Donors were mostly white British, more females; clonal diversity possibly underestimated.

Remarks on this clone: Its antigen is currently unknown.

CDR3 size: 15 residues. Germline CDR1 reads SGHAT; CDR2 reads FQNNGV. Trimming shortened V by 5 bases and J by 0 bases, and 12 bases separated the two germline ends. Sequencing used immunoSEQ multiplex PCR; TCRdb keeps in-frame clones, though not all of them. The data contain about 180,000 clones, just over 85% of them singletons. The chain couples TRBV11-2 to TRBJ2-3; D is unclear. The receptor was derived from an adult in good health. Sequencing was performed on peripheral blood, taken on day 0 of AZD1222 vaccination. For the CDR3, the DNA is TGTGCCAGCAGCCGGCGTTCTCCCAGCACAGATACGCAGTATTTT. It encodes CASSRRSPSTDTQYF.